The 7 T cell receptor beta chains in this list originate from one sample, sequenced in a study of T cells in Graves' hyperthyroidism and ophthalmopathy. TCR beta CDR3 region amplification was performed from RNA transcripts. First-round RT-PCR with HTBI primers amplified the TCR CDR3 region. From the multiplex PCR reads, TCRdb called clonotypes with MiXCR, one entry per CDR3 protein. The sample records 500,000 to 650,000 distinct CDR3 sequences, 12% to 15% being singletons. Sequences were obtained from blood. Source of these receptors: a woman between 40 and 55 years old with Graves' hyperthyroidism.

This clonotype was observed at least ten times. Here the CDR3 DNA reads TGTGCCAGCTCACCACCTCTGGGCACTGAAGCTTTCTTT. Translated: CASSPPLGTEAFF. V and J are TRBV18 and TRBJ1-1; no reliable D call. Per the germline V gene, CDR1 is KGHSH and CDR2 is LQKENI. With 0 bases removed from V and 4 bases from J, the gap between germline ends came to 6 bases. There are 13 residues in the CDR3.

This clonotype was observed at least ten times. The V gene is TRBV30, the J gene TRBJ2-5; D possibly corresponds to TRBD1 (5 bases). CDR3 length: 13 amino acids. Trimming shortened V by 0 bases and J by 4 bases, and 9 bases separated the two germline ends. Germline V gene data show CDR1 as GTSNPN and CDR2 as SVGIG (reference sequence). CDR3 loop: CAWSVRQGETQYF. DNA of the CDR3: TGTGCCTGGAGTGTCCGGCAGGGAGAGACCCAGTACTTC.

The sample holds many counts of this clonotype. The chain has TRBV11-2 and TRBJ2-1; D ambiguous. In germline, CDR1 is SGHAT, CDR2 FQNNGV. With 3 bases removed from V and 2 bases from J, the gap between germline ends came to 8 bases. This CDR3 spans 14 amino acids. The CDR3 sequence is CASSLMTPYNEQFF. The DNA for the CDR3 is TGTGCCAGCAGCTTGATGACGCCCTACAATGAGCAGTTCTTC.

This clonotype has ten or more counts. This sequence joins TRBV11-1 and TRBJ2-2; perhaps TRBD1 as D (6 bases). Germline values: CDR1 SGHAT, CDR2 FQDESV (reference sequence). The germline V and J ends were trimmed by 2 bases and 4 bases, with 11 bases remaining between them. The CDR3 is made up of 15 amino acids. The CDR3 nucleotides are TGTGCCAGCAGCTTATGGGGGCCGGGCACCGGGGAGCTGTTTTTT. Translating gives CASSLWGPGTGELFF.

The rearrangement joins TRBV12-3 or TRBV12-4 to TRBJ1-3; possibly TRBD1 for D (5 bases). V was clipped by 2 bases and J by 2 bases, with 10 bases between them. The CDR3 has 15 amino acids. The CDR3 DNA sequence: TGTGCCAGCAGTTTATTCGGGGGGACTGGAAACACCATATATTTT. Translating gives CASSLFGGTGNTIYF.

This clonotype was found a few times. The genes are TRBV25-1 and TRBJ2-5; the D call may be TRBD1 or TRBD2 (7 bases each). The CDR3 runs 16 residues. Trimming cost V 5 bases and J 1 base, with 17 bases left between them. Looked up from germline, CDR1 is MGHDK and CDR2 is SYGVNS. CDR3 region: CASSTGGQRFQETQYF. DNA for the CDR3: TGTGCCAGCAGTACGGGGGGACAGAGGTTCCAAGAGACCCAGTACTTC.

This clonotype appeared a few times. CDR3 in amino acids: CAWRDTGLNSPLHF. In nucleotides, the CDR3 is TGTGCCTGGAGGGATACAGGGTTGAATTCACCCCTCCACTTT. V and J are TRBV30 and TRBJ1-6, with D possibly being TRBD1 (6 bases). CDR1 GTSNPN and CDR2 SVGIG come from the germline V gene (reference sequence). V shed 3 bases and J shed 7 bases, with 13 bases lying between them. The CDR3 is 14 amino acids.